These 12 T cell receptor beta chains share one sample of origin, sequenced in a study of low-dose radiotherapy and immunotherapy resistance in tumors. Regarding time point: before trial treatment. Priming of first-strand cDNA relied on TRAV- and TRBV-specific primers (covering alpha and beta chains). A constant-region primer paired with the V-primer adapter amplified TCRs over approximately 19 PCR cycles. TCRdb re-derived calls from the reads in MiXCR, one entry per CDR3 protein. The table shows under 95,000 distinct CDR3 sequences, with 15% to 20% occurring only once. This sample comprised PBMCs, obtained before treatment. Source of these receptors: a male donor with prostate cancer.

Many counts were recorded for this clonotype. The V and J genes are TRBV5-5 and TRBJ2-1, with TRBD2 matching over 8 bases. CDR3 length equals 14 residues. V was clipped by 4 bases and J by 9 bases; unmatched bases: 9. Germline V lookup: CDR1 SGHKS, CDR2 YYEKEE (reference sequence). This CDR3 reads CASSPGGGPGEQFF. The CDR3 nucleotides read TGTGCCAGCAGCCCGGGGGGGGGGCCGGGTGAGCAGTTCTTC.

This clonotype has at least ten counts. V usage is TRBV2 and J usage is TRBJ1-5, with 7 nucleotides matching TRBD1. The length of the CDR3 is 15 residues. Germline V CDR1 and CDR2: SNHLY, FYNNEI. V trimming: 5 bases; J trimming: 4 bases; junction bases outside the gene matches: 8. The CDR3 is CASSKGTDPNQPQHF. The CDR3, as DNA: TGTGCCAGCAGTAAGGGGACAGATCCTAATCAGCCCCAGCATTTT.

This clonotype was detected a few times. The genes are TRBV11-2 and TRBJ2-5; D may correspond to TRBD1 or TRBD2 (5 bases each). The V gene lost 1 base and the J gene lost 2 bases, with 11 bases spanning the gap. The CDR3 contains 15 residues. The germline CDR1 and CDR2 sequences are SGHAT and FQNNGV. CDR3 amino acids: CASSLVRGRQETQYF. CDR3 bases: TGTGCCAGCAGCTTAGTACGGGGCAGACAAGAGACCCAGTACTTC. Filled out from reference TRBV11-2 and TRBJ2-5, the complete variable domain reads EAGVAQSPRYKIIEKRQSVAFWCNPISGHATLYWYQQILGQGPKLLIQFQNNGVVDDSQLPKDRFSAERLKGVDSTLKIQPAKLEDSAVYLCASSLVRGRQETQYFGPGTRLLVL.

The rearrangement uses TRBV2 and TRBJ2-2; TRBD1 aligns across 9 bases. The V gene's germline CDR1 is SNHLY and CDR2 FYNNEI. Trimming cost V 7 bases and J 7 bases; bases outside gene matches: 10. This CDR3 has 15 amino acids. The CDR3 nucleotides read TGTGCCAGCACCCCGGGGACAGGGAGACACGGGGAGCTGTTTTTT. Protein product: CASTPGTGRHGELFF.

This clonotype is a singleton in its sample. This sequence is one base from a far larger clone and is likely a read error. This chain connects TRBV7-6 to TRBJ2-2; 8 bases map to TRBD2. The CDR3 length is 16 residues. Germline CDR1 SGHVS, CDR2 FNYEAQ. The CDR3 is CASSLDLRTASGGLFF. The CDR3 DNA is TGTGCCAGCAGCTTAGACTTACGGACCGCCAGCGGGGGGCTGTTTTTT.

In this sample, this clonotype turned up many times. The chain is built from TRBV5-4 and TRBJ1-2; 7 bases fit TRBD1. The V gene end was trimmed by 4 bases and the J gene end by 4 bases; junction bases not matched to a gene: 4. Germline lookup yields CDR1 SGHNT and CDR2 YYREEE (reference sequence). The CDR3 is 13 residues long. CDR3 sequence (DNA): TGTGCCAGCAGCCAAGGGACAGCCTATGGCTACACCTTC. Protein product: CASSQGTAYGYTF. The full variable domain, completed using reference TRBV5-4 and TRBJ1-2, is ETGVTQSPTHLIKTRGQQVTLRCSSQSGHNTVSWYQQALGQGPQFIFQYYREEENGRGNFPPRFSGLQFPNYSSELNVNALELDDSALYLCASSQGTAYGYTFGSGTRLTVV.

The rearrangement joins TRBV6-1 to TRBJ2-1, with TRBD2 matching 13 bases. CDR1 is MNHNS and CDR2 is SASEGT in the germline V gene. This CDR3 region has 17 residues. V gave up 6 bases and J gave up 2 bases; unmatched junction bases: 7. CDR3 in DNA: TGTGCCAGCAGCGCTAGGACTAGCGGGGGACCCTACAATGAGCAGTTCTTC. Protein sequence: CASSARTSGGPYNEQFF.

This clonotype was observed at least ten times. The chain links TRBV5-1 to TRBJ2-6; D is possibly TRBD1 (7 bases). The CDR3 has 16 residues. CDR1 and CDR2 from the germline V gene are SGHRS and YFSETQ. V lost 7 bases and J 0 bases, leaving 14 bases between the germline ends. The CDR3 sequence is CASQGGPSSGANVLTF. CDR3 nucleotides: TGCGCCAGCCAGGGGGGACCGAGCTCTGGGGCCAACGTCCTGACTTTC.

This clonotype has ten or more counts. V usage is TRBV7-9 and J usage is TRBJ2-5; D might be TRBD1 or TRBD2, each matching 5 bases. This CDR3 region has 15 residues. Germline loops: CDR1 SEHNR, CDR2 FQNEAQ (reference sequence). Trimming shortened V by 1 base and J by 0 bases, and 9 bases separated the two germline ends. The CDR3 nucleotides read TGTGCCAGCAGCTTAGGCGAGGGGTACCAAGAGACCCAGTACTTC. The encoded protein is CASSLGEGYQETQYF.

Note on this clonotype: A read error is likely here: a far larger clone is one base away. The rearrangement links TRBV9 to TRBJ2-7, with D maybe TRBD2 (6 bases). Trimming took off 4 bases at V and 2 bases at J, with 10 bases between the two ends. CDR1 is SGDLS, CDR2 YYNGEE, per germline. CDR3 size: 13 residues. In DNA, the CDR3 is TGTGCCAGCAGCCCGGGGGTTGCCTACGAGCAGTACTTC. This encodes CASSPGVAYEQYF.

Many counts were recorded for this clonotype. J is TRBJ2-4 and V is TRBV19; D unresolved. The CDR3 length is 12 residues. V was trimmed by 9 bases and J by 0 bases, leaving 6 bases between them. Looked up from germline, CDR1 is LNHDA and CDR2 is SQIVND (reference sequence). The CDR3 is CASAVAKNIQYF. The CDR3 nucleotides are TGTGCCAGCGCTGTAGCCAAAAACATTCAGTACTTC.

The chain uses TRBV20-1 and TRBJ2-7; maybe TRBD2 (5 bases). The CDR3 runs to 17 residues. CDR1 and CDR2 (germline): DFQATT, SNEGSKA (reference sequence). The V and J ends lost 6 bases and 5 bases respectively, with 29 bases between them. The CDR3 DNA is TGCAGTGCGACTGGAGGTGACGGGCCAGGTGGGCCTAACGAGCAGTACTTC. This gives the protein CSATGGDGPGGPNEQYF.